This TCR beta chain was documented in a study of spatial heterogeneity in lung cancer. TCRdb re-derived calls from the 5' RACE reads in MiXCR, one entry per CDR3 protein. The sample carries tens of thousands of distinct CDR3 sequences, approximately 12% recorded once. Noted time point: sample taken at primary tumor resection. The sample was PBMCs, taken at surgery. The receptor's source is a male donor with early-stage non-small cell lung cancer.

The CDR3 sequence is CASSLAGKSQPQHF. As DNA, the CDR3 is TGTGCCAGCAGTTTAGCGGGTAAGAGTCAGCCCCAGCATTTT. This chain uses TRBV12-3 or TRBV12-4 with TRBJ1-5; D unresolved. The CDR3 totals 14 residues. V lost 0 bases and J lost 6, with 9 bases in between.